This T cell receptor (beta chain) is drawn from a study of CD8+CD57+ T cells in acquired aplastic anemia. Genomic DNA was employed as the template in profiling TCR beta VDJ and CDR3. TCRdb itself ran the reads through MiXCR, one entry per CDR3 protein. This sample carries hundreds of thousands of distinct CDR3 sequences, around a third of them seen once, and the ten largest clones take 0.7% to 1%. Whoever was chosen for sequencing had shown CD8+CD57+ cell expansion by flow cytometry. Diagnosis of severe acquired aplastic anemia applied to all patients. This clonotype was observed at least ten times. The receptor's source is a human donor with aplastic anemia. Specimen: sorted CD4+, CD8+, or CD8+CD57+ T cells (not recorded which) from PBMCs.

The CDR3 DNA is TGTGCCAGCAGCTTAGAAGGTGGTGTTCAGCCCCAGCATTTT. Translation gives CASSLEGGVQPQHF. This chain joins TRBV7-2 and TRBJ1-5, with D uncertain. The CDR3 runs 14 residues. Germline loops: CDR1 SGHTA, CDR2 FQGNSA. V was shortened by 1 base and J by 6 bases, with 10 bases between the two germline ends.